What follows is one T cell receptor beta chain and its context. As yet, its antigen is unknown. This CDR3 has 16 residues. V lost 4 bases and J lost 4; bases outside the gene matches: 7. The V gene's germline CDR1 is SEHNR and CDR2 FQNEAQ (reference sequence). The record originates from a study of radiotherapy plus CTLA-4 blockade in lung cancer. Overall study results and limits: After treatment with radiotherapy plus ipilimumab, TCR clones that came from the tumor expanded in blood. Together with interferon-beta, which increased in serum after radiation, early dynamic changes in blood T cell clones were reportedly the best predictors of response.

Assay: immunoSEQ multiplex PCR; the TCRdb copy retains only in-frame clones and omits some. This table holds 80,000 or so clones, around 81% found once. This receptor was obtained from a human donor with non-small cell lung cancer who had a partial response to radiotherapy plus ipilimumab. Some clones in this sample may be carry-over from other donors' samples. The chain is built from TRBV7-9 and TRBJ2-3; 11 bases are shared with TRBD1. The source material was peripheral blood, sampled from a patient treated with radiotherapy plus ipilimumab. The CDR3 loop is CASSSRDRGFADTQYF. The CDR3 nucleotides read TGTGCCAGCAGCTCCCGGGACAGGGGGTTCGCAGATACGCAGTATTTT.